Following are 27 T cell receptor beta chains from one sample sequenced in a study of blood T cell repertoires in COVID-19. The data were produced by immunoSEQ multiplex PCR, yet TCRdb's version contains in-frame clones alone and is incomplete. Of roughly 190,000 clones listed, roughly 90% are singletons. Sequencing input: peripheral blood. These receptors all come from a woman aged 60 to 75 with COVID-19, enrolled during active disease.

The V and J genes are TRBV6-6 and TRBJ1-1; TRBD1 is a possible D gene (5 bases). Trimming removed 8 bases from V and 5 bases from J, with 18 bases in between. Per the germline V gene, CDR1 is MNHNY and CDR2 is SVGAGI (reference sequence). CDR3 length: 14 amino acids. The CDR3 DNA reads TGTGCCAGCTCATTCGGAGGGGCGGGGACTGAAGCTTTCTTT. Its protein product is CASSFGGAGTEAFF.

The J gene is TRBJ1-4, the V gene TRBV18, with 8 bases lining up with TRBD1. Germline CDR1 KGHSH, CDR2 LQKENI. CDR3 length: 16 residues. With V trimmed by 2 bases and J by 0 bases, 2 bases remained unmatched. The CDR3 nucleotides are TGTGCCAGCTCACCAGAACAGGGGGCAACTAATGAAAAACTGTTTTTT. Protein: CASSPEQGATNEKLFF.

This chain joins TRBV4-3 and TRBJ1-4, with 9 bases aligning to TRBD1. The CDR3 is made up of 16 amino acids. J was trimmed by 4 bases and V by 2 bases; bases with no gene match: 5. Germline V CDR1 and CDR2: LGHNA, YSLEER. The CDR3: CASSQNGQGYNEKLFF. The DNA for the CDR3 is TGCGCCAGCAGCCAAAACGGACAGGGGTATAATGAAAAACTGTTTTTT.

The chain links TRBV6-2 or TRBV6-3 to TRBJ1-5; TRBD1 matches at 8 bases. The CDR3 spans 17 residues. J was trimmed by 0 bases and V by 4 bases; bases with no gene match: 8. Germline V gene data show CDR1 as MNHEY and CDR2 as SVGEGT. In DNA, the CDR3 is TGTGCCAGCAGTTCGTACAGGGGGTCCTATAGCAATCAGCCCCAGCATTTT. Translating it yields CASSSYRGSYSNQPQHF.

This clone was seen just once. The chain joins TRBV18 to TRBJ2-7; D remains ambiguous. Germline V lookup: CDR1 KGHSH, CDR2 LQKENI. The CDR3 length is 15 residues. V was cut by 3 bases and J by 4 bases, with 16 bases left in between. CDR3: CASSPLGTSEYEQYF. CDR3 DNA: TGTGCCAGCTCACCTCTAGGAACATCGGAATACGAGCAGTACTTC.

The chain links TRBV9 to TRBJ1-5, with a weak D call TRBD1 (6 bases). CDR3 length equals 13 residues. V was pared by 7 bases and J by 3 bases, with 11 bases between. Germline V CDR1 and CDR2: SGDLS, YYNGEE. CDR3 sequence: CASGGQFNQPQHF. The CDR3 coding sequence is TGTGCCAGCGGAGGACAGTTCAATCAGCCCCAGCATTTT.

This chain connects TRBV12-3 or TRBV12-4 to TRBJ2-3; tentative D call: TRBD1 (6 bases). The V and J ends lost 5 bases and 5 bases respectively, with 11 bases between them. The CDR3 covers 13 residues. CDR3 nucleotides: TGTGCCAGCAGTCCGGACAGTCGAGATACGCAGTATTTT. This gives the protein CASSPDSRDTQYF.

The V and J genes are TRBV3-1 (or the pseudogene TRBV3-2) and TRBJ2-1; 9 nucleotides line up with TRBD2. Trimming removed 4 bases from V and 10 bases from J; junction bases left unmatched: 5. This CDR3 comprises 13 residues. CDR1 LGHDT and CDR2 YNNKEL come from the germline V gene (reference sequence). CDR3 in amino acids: CASSRTTSGEQFF. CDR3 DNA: TGTGCCAGCAGCCGGACGACTAGCGGCGAGCAGTTCTTC.

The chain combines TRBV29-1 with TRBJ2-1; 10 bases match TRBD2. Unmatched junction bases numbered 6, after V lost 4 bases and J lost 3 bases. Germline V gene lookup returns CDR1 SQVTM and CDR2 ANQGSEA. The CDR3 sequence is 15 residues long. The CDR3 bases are TGCAGCGTTGGAATAATAGCGGGGGGCTACAATGAGCAGTTCTTC. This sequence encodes CSVGIIAGGYNEQFF.

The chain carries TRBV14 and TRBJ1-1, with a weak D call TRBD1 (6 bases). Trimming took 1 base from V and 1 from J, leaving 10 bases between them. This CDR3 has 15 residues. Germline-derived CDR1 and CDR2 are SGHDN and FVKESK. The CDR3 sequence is CASSQVGGANTEAFF. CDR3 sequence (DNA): TGTGCCAGCAGCCAAGTGGGGGGGGCGAACACTGAAGCTTTCTTT.

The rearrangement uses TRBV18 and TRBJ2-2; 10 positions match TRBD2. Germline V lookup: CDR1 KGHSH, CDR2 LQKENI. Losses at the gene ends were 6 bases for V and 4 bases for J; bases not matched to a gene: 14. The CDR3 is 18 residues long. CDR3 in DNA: TGTGCCAGCTCCCCAACGGAGAGCGGGAGGGCCCTCACCGGGGAGCTGTTTTTT. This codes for CASSPTESGRALTGELFF.

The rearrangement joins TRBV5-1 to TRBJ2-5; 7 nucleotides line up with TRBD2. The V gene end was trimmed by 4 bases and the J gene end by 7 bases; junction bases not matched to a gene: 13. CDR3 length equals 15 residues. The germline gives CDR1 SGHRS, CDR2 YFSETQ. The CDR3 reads CASSAEPSGPRTQYF. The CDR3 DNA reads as TGCGCCAGCAGCGCCGAGCCTAGCGGTCCGAGGACCCAGTACTTC.

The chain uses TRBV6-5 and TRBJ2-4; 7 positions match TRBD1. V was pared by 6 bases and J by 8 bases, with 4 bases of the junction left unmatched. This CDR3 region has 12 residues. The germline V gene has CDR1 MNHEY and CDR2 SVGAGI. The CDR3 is CASSQDRHIQYF. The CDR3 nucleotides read TGTGCCAGCAGCCAGGACAGGCACATTCAGTACTTC.

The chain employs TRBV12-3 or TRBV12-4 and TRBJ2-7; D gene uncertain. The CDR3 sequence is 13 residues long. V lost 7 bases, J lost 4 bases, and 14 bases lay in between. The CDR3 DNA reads TGTGCCAGCAACCCCGATAGAGGTTACGAGCAGTACTTC. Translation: CASNPDRGYEQYF.

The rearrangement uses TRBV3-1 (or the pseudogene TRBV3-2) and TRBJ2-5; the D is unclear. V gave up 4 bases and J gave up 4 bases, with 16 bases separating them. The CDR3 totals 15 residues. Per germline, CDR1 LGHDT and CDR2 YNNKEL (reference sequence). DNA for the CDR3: TGTGCCAGCAGCCTTCGACCCTCGAGGCCAGAGACCCAGTACTTC. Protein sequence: CASSLRPSRPETQYF.

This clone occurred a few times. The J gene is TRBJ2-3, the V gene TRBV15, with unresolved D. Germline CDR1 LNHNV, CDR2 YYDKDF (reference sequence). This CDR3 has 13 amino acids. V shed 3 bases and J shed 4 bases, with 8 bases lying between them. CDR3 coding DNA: TGTGCCACCAGCAGGACATATTCAGATACGCAGTATTTT. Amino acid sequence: CATSRTYSDTQYF.

CDR3 protein: CASSFRQFYEQYF. The CDR3 DNA is TGTGCCAGCAGTTTCCGACAGTTCTACGAGCAGTACTTC. The rearrangement links TRBV28 to TRBJ2-7; possible D gene TRBD1, 5 bases. The CDR3 runs to 13 residues. V was trimmed by 3 bases and J by 3 bases, leaving 9 bases between them. Germline values: CDR1 MDHEN, CDR2 SYDVKM.

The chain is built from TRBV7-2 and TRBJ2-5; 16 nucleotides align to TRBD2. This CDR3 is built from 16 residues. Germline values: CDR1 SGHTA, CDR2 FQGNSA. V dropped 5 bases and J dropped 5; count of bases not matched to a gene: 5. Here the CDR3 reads CASSVGLAGGWETQYF. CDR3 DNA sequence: TGTGCCAGCAGCGTGGGACTAGCGGGAGGGTGGGAGACCCAGTACTTC.

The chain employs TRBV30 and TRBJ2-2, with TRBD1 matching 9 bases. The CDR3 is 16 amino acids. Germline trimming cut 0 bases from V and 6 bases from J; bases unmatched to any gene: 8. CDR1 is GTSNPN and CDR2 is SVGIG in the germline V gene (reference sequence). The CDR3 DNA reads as TGTGCCTGGAGTGTAGGGACAGGGCTAAGAGCCGGGGAGCTGTTTTTT. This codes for CAWSVGTGLRAGELFF. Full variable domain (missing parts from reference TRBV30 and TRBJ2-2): SQTIHQWPATLVQPVGSPLSLECTVEGTSNPNLYWYRQAAGRGLQLLFYSVGIGQISSEVPQNLSASRPQDRQFILSSKKLLLSDSGFYLCAWSVGTGLRAGELFFGEGSRLTVL.

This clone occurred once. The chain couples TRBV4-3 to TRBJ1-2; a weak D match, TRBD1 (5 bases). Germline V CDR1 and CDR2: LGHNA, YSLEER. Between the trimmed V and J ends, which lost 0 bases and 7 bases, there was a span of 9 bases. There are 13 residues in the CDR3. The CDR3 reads CASSQEGVGGYTF. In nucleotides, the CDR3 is TGCGCCAGCAGCCAAGAAGGGGTGGGTGGCTACACCTTC.

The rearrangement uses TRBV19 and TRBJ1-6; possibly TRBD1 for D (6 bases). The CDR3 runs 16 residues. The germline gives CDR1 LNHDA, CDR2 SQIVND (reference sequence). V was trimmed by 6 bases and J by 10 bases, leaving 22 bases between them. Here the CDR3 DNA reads TGTGCCAGTAGGGACAGAGTGGCCCTTTTAGGATCACCCCTCCACTTT. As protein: CASRDRVALLGSPLHF.

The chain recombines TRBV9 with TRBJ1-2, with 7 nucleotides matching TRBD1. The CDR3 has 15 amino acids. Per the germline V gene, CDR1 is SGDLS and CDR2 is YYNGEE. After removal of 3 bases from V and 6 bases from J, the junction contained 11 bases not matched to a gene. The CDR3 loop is CASSDPDRVKDGYTF. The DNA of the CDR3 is TGTGCCAGCAGCGACCCCGACAGGGTTAAGGATGGCTACACCTTC.

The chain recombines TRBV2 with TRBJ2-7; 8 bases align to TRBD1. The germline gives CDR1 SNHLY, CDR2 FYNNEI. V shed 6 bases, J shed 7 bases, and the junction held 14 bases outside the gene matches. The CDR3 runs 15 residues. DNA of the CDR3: TGTGCCAGCAGACAAAAAGACAGGGGAGGTGGGGAGCAGTACTTC. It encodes CASRQKDRGGGEQYF.

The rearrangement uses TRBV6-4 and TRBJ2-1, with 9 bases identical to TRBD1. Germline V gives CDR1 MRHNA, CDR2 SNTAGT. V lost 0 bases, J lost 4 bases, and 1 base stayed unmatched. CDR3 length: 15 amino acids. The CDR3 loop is CASSDSDRGYNEQFF. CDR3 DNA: TGTGCCAGCAGTGACTCGGACAGGGGTTACAATGAGCAGTTCTTC.

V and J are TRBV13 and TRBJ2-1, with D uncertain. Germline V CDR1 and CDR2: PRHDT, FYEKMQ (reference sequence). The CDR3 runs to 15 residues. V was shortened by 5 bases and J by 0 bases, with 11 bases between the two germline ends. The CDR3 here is CASSETMSSYNEQFF. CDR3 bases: TGTGCCAGCAGCGAAACTATGAGCTCCTACAATGAGCAGTTCTTC.

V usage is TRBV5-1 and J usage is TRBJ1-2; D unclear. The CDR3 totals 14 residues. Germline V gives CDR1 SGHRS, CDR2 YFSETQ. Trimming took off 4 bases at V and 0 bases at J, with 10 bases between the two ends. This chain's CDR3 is CASSPTGSNYGYTF. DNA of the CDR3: TGCGCCAGCAGCCCGACGGGTTCTAACTATGGCTACACCTTC.

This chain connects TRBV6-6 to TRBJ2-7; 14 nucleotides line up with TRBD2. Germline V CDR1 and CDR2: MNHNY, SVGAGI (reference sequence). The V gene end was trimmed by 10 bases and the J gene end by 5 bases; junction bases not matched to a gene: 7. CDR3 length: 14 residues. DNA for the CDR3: TGTGCCACCACCGGGACTAGCGGGAGCAACGAGCAGTACTTC. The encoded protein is CATTGTSGSNEQYF.